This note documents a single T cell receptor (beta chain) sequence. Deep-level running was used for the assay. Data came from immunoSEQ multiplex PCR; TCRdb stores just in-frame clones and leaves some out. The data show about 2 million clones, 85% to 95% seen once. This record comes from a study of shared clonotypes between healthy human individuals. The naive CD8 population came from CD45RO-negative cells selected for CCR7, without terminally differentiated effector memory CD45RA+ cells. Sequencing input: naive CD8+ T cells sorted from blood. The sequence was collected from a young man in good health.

CDR3 sequence (DNA): TGTGCCAGCAGTTTTAGTACTAGCGGGGGGGAAGATTTAGAGACCCAGTACTTC. This sequence encodes CASSFSTSGGEDLETQYF. The chain links TRBV28 to TRBJ2-5; the match to TRBD2 covers 13 bases. CDR1 is MDHEN and CDR2 is SYDVKM in the germline V gene. J lost 4 bases, V lost 3 bases, and 11 bases had no gene match. The CDR3 consists of 18 residues.